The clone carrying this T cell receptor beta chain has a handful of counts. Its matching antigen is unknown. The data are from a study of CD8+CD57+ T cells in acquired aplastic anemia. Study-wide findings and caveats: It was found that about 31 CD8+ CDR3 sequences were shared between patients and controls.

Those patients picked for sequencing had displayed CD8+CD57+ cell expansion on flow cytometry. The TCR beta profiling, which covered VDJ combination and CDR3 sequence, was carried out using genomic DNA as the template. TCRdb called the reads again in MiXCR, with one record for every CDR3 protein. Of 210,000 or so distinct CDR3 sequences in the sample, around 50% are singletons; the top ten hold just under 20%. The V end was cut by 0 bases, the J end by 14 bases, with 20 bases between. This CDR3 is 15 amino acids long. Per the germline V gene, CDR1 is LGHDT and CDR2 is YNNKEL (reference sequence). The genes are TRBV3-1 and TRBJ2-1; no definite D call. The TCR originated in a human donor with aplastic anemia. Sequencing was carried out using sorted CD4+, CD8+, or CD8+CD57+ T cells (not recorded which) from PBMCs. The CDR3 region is CASSQDTRSDGAKFF. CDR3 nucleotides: TGTGCCAGCAGCCAAGATACCCGGTCGGACGGAGCTAAGTTCTTC.